Reported below is one T cell receptor beta chain. The sample originates from a study of blood T cell repertoires in COVID-19. The V and J ends lost 2 bases and 5 bases, in that order; junction bases with no gene match: 5. The CDR3 sequence is 14 residues long. Germline CDR1 reads SGHNT; CDR2 reads YYREEE (reference sequence). Repertoires were generated with immunoSEQ multiplex PCR, while TCRdb's copy carries only in-frame clones and drops some. Here the sample spans 90,000 to 130,000 clones, roughly four fifths being singletons. This chain joins TRBV5-4 and TRBJ2-5; 8 bases are shared with TRBD2. The sample comprised peripheral blood. The TCR originated in a woman aged 60-70 years with acute or convalescent COVID-19. CDR3 amino acids: CASSLLAEIETQYF. The CDR3 bases are TGTGCCAGCAGCTTACTAGCGGAGATTGAGACCCAGTACTTC.